Shown below are 16 T cell receptor beta chains from a single sample sequenced in a study of Graves' ophthalmopathy and Graves' hyperthyroidism. Amplified TCR beta CDR3 regions were obtained using RNA transcripts as template. HTBI-primed RT-PCR formed the first round, and a multiplex PCR formed the second. TCRdb re-analysed the multiplex PCR reads in MiXCR, keeping a single row per CDR3 protein. The sample has 650,000 to 900,000 distinct CDR3 sequences; roughly 40% are singletons. Material for sequencing was peripheral blood. These receptors came from an adult man with Graves' ophthalmopathy.

This clonotype occurred once. CDR3 amino acids: CASSDSVRSPLHF. The CDR3 coding sequence is TGTGCCAGCAGTGACAGCGTGAGATCACCCCTCCACTTT. This chain connects TRBV2 to TRBJ1-6, with no clear D. CDR1 is SNHLY and CDR2 is FYNNEI in the germline V gene. Trimming took off 3 bases at V and 10 bases at J, with 10 bases between the two ends. CDR3 size: 13 residues.

This clonotype was detected many times. The chain is built from TRBV2 and TRBJ1-1; possibly TRBD1 for D (6 bases). The V end was cut by 3 bases, the J end by 5 bases, with 16 bases between. This CDR3 has 15 amino acids. In germline, CDR1 is SNHLY, CDR2 FYNNEI. The CDR3 coding sequence is TGTGCCAGCAGTGATCCCCTAGGGGGTCGGACTGAAGCTTTCTTT. It specifies CASSDPLGGRTEAFF.

The chain employs TRBV7-6 and TRBJ1-6; TRBD1 is a possible D gene (5 bases). The CDR3 consists of 17 residues. Germline assignment: CDR1 SGHVS and CDR2 FNYEAQ. Trimming stripped 5 bases from V and 5 bases from J, with 19 bases between. The CDR3 nucleotides read TGTGCCAGCAGCCTCGGGGTTGGACGGGGGAATAATTCACCCCTCCACTTT. Translation gives CASSLGVGRGNNSPLHF.

The gene calls are TRBV7-9 and TRBJ2-3, with 8 bases that match TRBD2. V gave up 5 bases and J gave up 2 bases; unmatched junction bases: 9. CDR3 size: 16 residues. Germline V gene lookup returns CDR1 SEHNR and CDR2 FQNEAQ (reference sequence). The CDR3 region has the DNA TGTGCCAGCAGCCCGAGGACTAGCCTGGACACAGATACGCAGTATTTT. It codes for CASSPRTSLDTDTQYF.

With respect to this clonotype: Just one base apart from a much larger clone, this may be a read error. The CDR3 does not close with the conserved phenylalanine or tryptophan, likely indicating a read error. V and J are TRBV11-1 and TRBJ2-7, with a weak D call TRBD1 (6 bases). V lost 1 base to trimming and J lost 3 bases, with 7 bases between them. Germline CDR1 and CDR2: SGHAT and FQDESV (reference sequence). The CDR3 spans 13 residues. CDR3 protein: CASSLEDSYEQYL. CDR3 nucleotide sequence: TGTGCCAGCAGCTTAGAGGACAGCTACGAGCAGTACCTC.

This chain joins TRBV12-3 or TRBV12-4 and TRBJ1-2, with 9 bases matching TRBD1. V shed 5 bases, J shed 6 bases, and the junction held 7 bases outside the gene matches. The CDR3 has 14 residues. The CDR3 region has the DNA TGTGCCAGCAGTGTGACAGGGACAGGGCATGGCTACACCTTC. Its translation is CASSVTGTGHGYTF.

This sequence joins TRBV7-9 and TRBJ1-1, with a tentative D call TRBD1 (5 bases). The CDR3 sequence is 15 residues long. V was pared by 3 bases and J by 2 bases, with 13 bases between. Germline V gene lookup returns CDR1 SEHNR and CDR2 FQNEAQ (reference sequence). As DNA, the CDR3 is TGTGCCAGCAGCTTGAATTCTGGGGGAAACACTGAAGCTTTCTTT. This translates into CASSLNSGGNTEAFF.

This clonotype was detected many times. The chain links TRBV20-1 to TRBJ2-5, with 7 bases matching TRBD2. In germline, CDR1 is DFQATT, CDR2 SNEGSKA (reference sequence). The CDR3 totals 15 residues. Unmatched junction bases numbered 8, after V lost 3 bases and J lost 1 base. CDR3 sequence: CSASLPSGLQETQYF. The CDR3 DNA follows: TGCAGTGCTAGCTTGCCTAGCGGACTCCAAGAGACCCAGTACTTC.

There are many counts of this clonotype. The chain couples TRBV10-3 to TRBJ1-5; 8 bases match TRBD1. V shed 8 bases, J shed 3 bases, and the junction held 3 bases outside the gene matches. This CDR3 is 13 amino acids long. CDR1 and CDR2 from the germline V gene are ENHRY and SYGVKD. CDR3 sequence: CAIAGGINQPQHF. CDR3 coding DNA: TGTGCCATCGCAGGGGGCATCAATCAGCCCCAGCATTTT.

The genes are TRBV7-8 and TRBJ2-5; a possible D gene is TRBD2 (5 bases). Germline CDR1 SGHVS, CDR2 FQNEAQ. Deletions cut 7 bases from V and 1 base from J, with 10 bases between. There are 13 residues in the CDR3. This chain's CDR3 is CASTTAAQETQYF. The DNA for the CDR3 is TGTGCCAGCACAACAGCGGCCCAAGAGACCCAGTACTTC.

This clonotype appeared many times. The V call is TRBV29-1, the J call TRBJ2-7; 9 bases are shared with TRBD1. Germline assignment: CDR1 SQVTM and CDR2 ANQGSEA. V was pared by 4 bases and J by 3 bases, with 4 bases of the junction left unmatched. CDR3 length: 13 residues. CDR3 amino acids: CSVVDRGNYEQYF. CDR3 nucleotides: TGCAGCGTTGTGGACAGGGGAAACTACGAGCAGTACTTC.

The rearrangement uses TRBV19 and TRBJ2-5, with D perhaps matching TRBD1 (5 bases). V was cut by 6 bases and J by 1 base, with 6 bases left in between. Germline CDR1 reads LNHDA; CDR2 reads SQIVND (reference sequence). This CDR3 is built from 12 residues. CDR3 sequence: CASRDSQETQYF. For the CDR3, the DNA is TGTGCCAGTAGAGACAGCCAAGAGACCCAGTACTTC.

Comments on this clonotype: A much larger clone lies a single base off, so this may be a read error. The chain combines TRBV20-1 with TRBJ1-1; D gene ambiguous. Germline V CDR1 and CDR2: DFQATT, SNEGSKA (reference sequence). This CDR3 region has 15 residues. Trimming left V 3 bases short and J 4 bases short, with 18 bases between. CDR3 amino acids: CSARATLWVGTEAFF. The CDR3 nucleotides read TGCAGTGCTAGGGCGACTCTTTGGGTAGGCACTGAAGCTTTCTTT.

This chain joins TRBV9 and TRBJ1-2; D possibly corresponds to TRBD1 (5 bases). The CDR3 is made up of 16 amino acids. Trimming pared 5 bases from V and 5 bases from J, leaving 22 bases between. The germline V gene encodes CDR1 SGDLS and CDR2 YYNGEE. DNA of the CDR3: TGTGCCAGCAGACCGACCCCCGCCGGGGCGTCATATGGCTACACCTTC. Its translation is CASRPTPAGASYGYTF.

Many counts were recorded for this clonotype. The gene calls are TRBV29-1 and TRBJ1-2; 7 positions agree with TRBD1. V shed 7 bases and J 3 bases; nucleotides not matched to a gene: 5. CDR1 SQVTM and CDR2 ANQGSEA come from the germline V gene. The CDR3 covers 12 residues. The CDR3 region is CSATGTDYGYTF. CDR3 DNA: TGCAGCGCAACCGGGACAGACTATGGCTACACCTTC.

This clonotype was observed a handful of times. The chain links TRBV2 to TRBJ1-5, with TRBD1 identical over 9 bases. Germline CDR1 reads SNHLY; CDR2 reads FYNNEI. V lost 8 bases, J lost 3 bases, and 14 bases stayed unmatched. The CDR3 runs 17 residues. CDR3 protein: CASSPRDRDRVNQPQHF. DNA of the CDR3: TGTGCCAGCTCCCCCCGCGACCGGGACAGGGTCAATCAGCCCCAGCATTTT. The entire variable domain, with the rest obtained from reference TRBV2 and TRBJ1-5, is as follows: EPEVTQTPSHQVTQMGQEVILRCVPISNHLYFYWYRQILGQKVEFLVSFYNNEISEKSEIFDDQFSVERPDGSNFTLKIRSTKLEDSAMYFCASSPRDRDRVNQPQHFGDGTRLSIL.